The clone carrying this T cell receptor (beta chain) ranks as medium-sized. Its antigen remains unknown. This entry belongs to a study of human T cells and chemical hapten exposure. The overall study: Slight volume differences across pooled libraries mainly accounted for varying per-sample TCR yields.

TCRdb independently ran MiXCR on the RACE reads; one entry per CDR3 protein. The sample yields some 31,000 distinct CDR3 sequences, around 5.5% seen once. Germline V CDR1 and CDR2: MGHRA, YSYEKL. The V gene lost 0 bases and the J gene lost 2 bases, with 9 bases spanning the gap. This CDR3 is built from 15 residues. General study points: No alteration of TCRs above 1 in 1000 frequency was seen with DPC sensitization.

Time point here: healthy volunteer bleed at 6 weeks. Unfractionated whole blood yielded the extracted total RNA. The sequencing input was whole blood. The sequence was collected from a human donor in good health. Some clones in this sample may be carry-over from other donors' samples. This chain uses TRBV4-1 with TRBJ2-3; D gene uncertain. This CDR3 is CASSQDLATTDTQYF. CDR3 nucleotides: TGCGCCAGCAGCCAAGATCTTGCCACCACAGATACGCAGTATTTT.